A single sample is the source of the 27 T cell receptor beta chains below, sequenced in a study of blood T cell repertoires in COVID-19. Method: immunoSEQ multiplex PCR; TCRdb's copy keeps in-frame clones and lacks some. This table has 110,000 to 150,000 clones, 88% appearing once. Material: peripheral blood. The receptors were sampled from a man between 65 and 85 years old with acute or convalescent COVID-19.

The chain has TRBV10-3 and TRBJ2-2, with D unclear. V dropped 7 bases and J dropped 7 bases, with 16 bases sitting between them. Germline CDR1 reads ENHRY; CDR2 reads SYGVKD. This CDR3 region has 14 residues. This CDR3 is CAITQSAEGGELFF. Here the CDR3 DNA reads TGTGCCATCACTCAGAGCGCAGAAGGCGGGGAGCTGTTTTTT.

The CDR3 sequence: CSVGQGRGGYTF. The CDR3 DNA follows: TGCAGCGTTGGACAGGGGAGAGGTGGCTACACCTTC. The rearrangement uses TRBV29-1 and TRBJ1-2; 8 bases are shared with TRBD1. CDR1 is SQVTM, CDR2 ANQGSEA, per germline. This CDR3 is 12 amino acids long. The trim removed 4 bases at V and 7 bases at J, leaving 5 bases unmatched.

The genes are TRBV20-1 and TRBJ2-3; D is unclear. Trimming took off 5 bases at V and 3 bases at J, with 6 bases between the two ends. Per the germline V gene, CDR1 is DFQATT and CDR2 is SNEGSKA (reference sequence). The CDR3 sequence is 11 residues long. The CDR3 nucleotides are TGCAGTGCTGAGAGGACAGATACGCAGTATTTT. As protein: CSAERTDTQYF.

The chain joins TRBV5-1 to TRBJ2-5; 8 bases are shared with TRBD2. V was pared by 4 bases and J by 1 base, with 6 bases of the junction left unmatched. The CDR3 length is 15 residues. Germline-derived CDR1 and CDR2 are SGHRS and YFSETQ. The CDR3 bases are TGCGCCAGCAGCGAGTCAGCGGGGGTCCAAGAGACCCAGTACTTC. Residues: CASSESAGVQETQYF.

This clone was picked up one time. V gene TRBV10-3 combines with J gene TRBJ1-5; TRBD1 matches at 7 bases. In germline, CDR1 is ENHRY, CDR2 SYGVKD. Trimming at V came to 4 bases and at J to 5 bases, leaving 8 bases not matched to a gene. The CDR3 totals 15 residues. CDR3 DNA sequence: TGTGCCATCAGTGTAGGACAGGATGGGGATCAGCCCCAGCATTTT. Translated: CAISVGQDGDQPQHF.

CDR3 DNA sequence: TGTGCCTGGAGTGTATTCGGGGGAAGTTCACCCCTCCACTTT. It encodes CAWSVFGGSSPLHF. This rearrangement joins TRBV30 to TRBJ1-6; maybe TRBD1 (5 bases). CDR1 is GTSNPN and CDR2 is SVGIG in the germline V gene (reference sequence). This CDR3 has 14 amino acids. Trimming removed 0 bases at V and 9 bases at J, with 12 bases between.

The chain employs TRBV5-1 and TRBJ2-5; maybe TRBD2 (5 bases). CDR3 size: 16 residues. Trimming took off 0 bases at V and 0 bases at J, with 12 bases between the two ends. The germline V gene has CDR1 SGHRS and CDR2 YFSETQ. The CDR3 region is CASSLAAQDYQETQYF. DNA for the CDR3: TGCGCCAGCAGCTTGGCCGCCCAGGACTACCAAGAGACCCAGTACTTC.

V and J are TRBV7-2 and TRBJ1-4; D call uncertain. Germline V CDR1 and CDR2: SGHTA, FQGNSA. The V and J ends lost 5 bases and 6 bases respectively, with 10 bases between them. CDR3 length equals 13 residues. Here the CDR3 DNA reads TGTGCCAGCAGCCAGAACCGGGATGAAAAACTGTTTTTT. This codes for CASSQNRDEKLFF.

This chain connects TRBV6-6 to TRBJ1-3; unclear D gene. There are 14 residues in the CDR3. Trimming left V 4 bases short and J 8 bases short, with 15 bases between. Germline CDR1 and CDR2: MNHNY and SVGAGI (reference sequence). DNA of the CDR3: TGTGCCAGCAGTTCTTTCTTCGGGCGGGACACCATATATTTT. This encodes CASSSFFGRDTIYF.

The chain recombines TRBV11-3 with TRBJ2-4; possible D gene TRBD1, 6 bases. In germline, CDR1 is SGHNT, CDR2 YENEEA. Between the trimmed V and J ends, which lost 1 base and 4 bases, there was a span of 11 bases. CDR3 size: 15 residues. The CDR3 here is CASSLVSDSKNIQYF. In DNA form, the CDR3 reads TGTGCCAGCAGCTTAGTATCGGACAGTAAAAACATTCAGTACTTC.

The CDR3 sequence is CASSVGTGVNTEAFF. CDR3 DNA sequence: TGTGCCAGCAGCGTGGGGACAGGGGTTAACACTGAAGCTTTCTTT. The chain carries TRBV5-8 and TRBJ1-1; 10 positions match TRBD1. The CDR3 loop spans 15 amino acids. Trimming removed 4 bases from V and 2 bases from J; junction bases left unmatched: 5. Per the germline V gene, CDR1 is SGHTS and CDR2 is YDEGEE.

The J gene is TRBJ1-2, the V gene TRBV7-8, with a possible D match to TRBD1 (5 bases). With 0 bases removed from V and 4 bases from J, the gap between germline ends came to 12 bases. The V gene's germline CDR1 is SGHVS and CDR2 FQNEAQ. The CDR3 has 15 amino acids. CDR3 amino acids: CASSLAGAASYGYTF. The CDR3, as DNA: TGTGCCAGCAGCTTAGCAGGGGCGGCCTCCTATGGCTACACCTTC.

The chain carries TRBV18 and TRBJ2-3, with a tentative D call TRBD1 (8 bases). There are 14 residues in the CDR3. Germline CDR1 is KGHSH and CDR2 is LQKENI. The ends were cut back, 6 bases at V and 5 bases at J, with 15 bases in the middle. The CDR3 region is CASSRNRGGDTQYF. CDR3 coding DNA: TGTGCCAGCTCCCGCAACAGGGGGGGAGATACGCAGTATTTT.

The V and J genes are TRBV5-1 and TRBJ1-3, with D unresolved. Deletions cut 4 bases from V and 4 bases from J, with 9 bases between. The germline gives CDR1 SGHRS, CDR2 YFSETQ. This CDR3 has 13 residues. CDR3 nucleotides: TGCGCCAGCAGCCGGTTCCCCGGAAACACCATATATTTT. Its translation is CASSRFPGNTIYF.

CDR3 in amino acids: CASRTTGGTEAFF. The CDR3 bases are TGTGCCAGCAGGACGACAGGGGGAACTGAAGCTTTCTTT. The chain employs TRBV28 and TRBJ1-1, with 9 positions matching TRBD1. This CDR3 region has 13 residues. Germline loops: CDR1 MDHEN, CDR2 SYDVKM. The V gene end was trimmed by 6 bases and the J gene end by 5 bases; junction bases not matched to a gene: 4.

V is TRBV19 and J is TRBJ2-5, with 7 bases identical to TRBD1. The CDR3 loop spans 14 amino acids. Trimming removed 6 bases from V and 5 bases from J; junction bases left unmatched: 9. Per the germline V gene, CDR1 is LNHDA and CDR2 is SQIVND (reference sequence). Here the CDR3 DNA reads TGTGCCAGTAGCGGTCGACAGGGAAAGGAGACCCAGTACTTC. Its protein product is CASSGRQGKETQYF.

This clone has just one count. The rearrangement links TRBV7-9 to TRBJ2-7; D is perhaps TRBD2 (5 bases). Germline V gene sequence: CDR1 SEHNR, CDR2 FQNEAQ (reference sequence). The CDR3 is made up of 13 amino acids. The ends were cut back, 7 bases at V and 7 bases at J, with 17 bases in the middle. Here the CDR3 DNA reads TGTGCCAGCACCCGGACGGACCGCGGGGAGCAGTACTTC. Translation: CASTRTDRGEQYF. Looking up the rest from reference TRBV7-9 and TRBJ2-7 gives the full variable domain: DTGVSQNPRHKITKRGQNVTFRCDPISEHNRLYWYRQTLGQGPEFLTYFQNEAQLEKSRLLSDRFSAERPKGSFSTLEIQRTEQGDSAMYLCASTRTDRGEQYFGPGTRLTVT.

CDR3 coding DNA: TGTGCCAGCTCACCCGATAGGAGCTCCTATAATTCACCCCTCCACTTT. Residues: CASSPDRSSYNSPLHF. V usage is TRBV18 and J usage is TRBJ1-6; D not certain. V was pared by 3 bases and J by 0 bases, with 9 bases between. The CDR3 consists of 16 residues. Germline-derived CDR1 and CDR2 are KGHSH and LQKENI.

The chain couples TRBV19 to TRBJ2-2; D ambiguous. The CDR3 length is 13 residues. V was trimmed by 7 bases and J by 7 bases, leaving 13 bases between them. Germline loops: CDR1 LNHDA, CDR2 SQIVND (reference sequence). CDR3 protein: CASTPRQFGELFF. Here the CDR3 DNA reads TGTGCCAGTACCCCCAGGCAGTTCGGGGAGCTGTTTTTT. The variable domain in full, completed from reference TRBV19 and TRBJ2-2, reads DGGITQSPKYLFRKEGQNVTLSCEQNLNHDAMYWYRQDPGQGLRLIYYSQIVNDFQKGDIAEGYSVSREKKESFPLTVTSAQKNPTAFYLCASTPRQFGELFFGEGSRLTVL.

The chain has TRBV4-2 and TRBJ1-1, with 8 bases matching TRBD1. The CDR3 runs 15 residues. CDR1 is LGHNA and CDR2 is YNFKEQ in the germline V gene. V was pared by 7 bases and J by 6 bases, with 13 bases of the junction left unmatched. CDR3 amino acids: CASKLGMGQVPEAFF. The CDR3 DNA follows: TGTGCCAGCAAGCTCGGAATGGGACAGGTCCCTGAAGCTTTCTTT.

The chain couples TRBV7-9 to TRBJ1-1; D is perhaps TRBD1 (6 bases). The CDR3 has 14 residues. V gave up 2 bases and J gave up 6 bases, with 13 bases separating them. Per germline, CDR1 SEHNR and CDR2 FQNEAQ (reference sequence). The CDR3 region has the DNA TGTGCCAGCAGCTTACTTAGTGGACAGCCTGAAGCTTTCTTT. Its protein product is CASSLLSGQPEAFF.

The chain couples TRBV2 to TRBJ1-1, with D unresolved. The CDR3 runs 14 residues. V was pared by 11 bases and J by 4 bases, with 20 bases between. Germline V gene data show CDR1 as SNHLY and CDR2 as FYNNEI. The CDR3 here is CADGGAGTRTEAFF. As DNA, the CDR3 is TGTGCCGACGGAGGAGCCGGAACTCGCACTGAAGCTTTCTTT.

This clone was recorded once. V usage is TRBV7-2 and J usage is TRBJ1-3; 7 nucleotides align to TRBD1. Unmatched junction bases numbered 5, after V lost 5 bases and J lost 1 base. CDR3 size: 15 residues. CDR1 and CDR2 from the germline V gene are SGHTA and FQGNSA. The CDR3 DNA reads as TGTGCCAGCAGCCCAAACAGGGGTTCTGGAAACACCATATATTTT. This encodes CASSPNRGSGNTIYF.

The J gene is TRBJ1-1, the V gene TRBV19, with a weak D call TRBD1 (6 bases). The CDR3 contains 14 residues. Germline-derived CDR1 and CDR2 are LNHDA and SQIVND (reference sequence). V gave up 10 bases and J gave up 1 base, with 16 bases separating them. In DNA form, the CDR3 reads TGTGCCACCCGACCGGGACAACAGAACACTGAAGCTTTCTTT. Amino acids: CATRPGQQNTEAFF.

This chain connects TRBV29-1 to TRBJ2-2, with 7 bases lining up with TRBD1. The CDR3 totals 13 residues. Germline V gene data show CDR1 as SQVTM and CDR2 as ANQGSEA. V trimming: 7 bases; J trimming: 2 bases; junction bases outside the gene matches: 4. The CDR3 DNA sequence: TGCAGCGGACGGGACAGCAACACCGGGGAGCTGTTTTTT. It is translated as CSGRDSNTGELFF.

The V call is TRBV10-2, the J call TRBJ2-5; D unclear. The germline gives CDR1 WSHSY, CDR2 SAAADI. V lost 4 bases and J lost 1, with 13 bases in between. The CDR3 is made up of 15 amino acids. CDR3 sequence: CASSVVSSLQETQYF. CDR3 DNA sequence: TGCGCCAGCAGTGTCGTTTCTAGTCTCCAAGAGACCCAGTACTTC.

This clone was counted a few times. The chain couples TRBV5-1 to TRBJ2-7, with D possibly TRBD1 on 6 matching bases. CDR3 size: 14 residues. From germline, CDR1 is SGHRS and CDR2 YFSETQ. The germline V and J ends were trimmed by 2 bases and 3 bases, with 12 bases remaining between them. The CDR3 coding sequence is TGCGCCAGCAGCTTAGGACAGCTCGTCTACGAGCAGTACTTC. It is translated as CASSLGQLVYEQYF.